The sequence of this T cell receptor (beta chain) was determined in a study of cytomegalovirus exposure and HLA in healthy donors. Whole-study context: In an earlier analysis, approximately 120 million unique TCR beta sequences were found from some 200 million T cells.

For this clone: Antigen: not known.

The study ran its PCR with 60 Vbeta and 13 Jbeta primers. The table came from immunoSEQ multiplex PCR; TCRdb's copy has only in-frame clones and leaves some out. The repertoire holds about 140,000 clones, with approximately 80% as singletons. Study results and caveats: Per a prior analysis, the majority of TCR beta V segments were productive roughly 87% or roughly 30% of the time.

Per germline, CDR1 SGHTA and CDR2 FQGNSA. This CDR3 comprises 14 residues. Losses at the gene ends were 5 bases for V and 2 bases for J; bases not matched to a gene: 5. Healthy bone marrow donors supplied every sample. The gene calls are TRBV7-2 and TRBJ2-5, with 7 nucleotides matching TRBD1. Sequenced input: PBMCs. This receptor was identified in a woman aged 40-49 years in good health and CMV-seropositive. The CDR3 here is CASSVWDRQETQYF. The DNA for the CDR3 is TGTGCCAGCAGCGTCTGGGACAGACAAGAGACCCAGTACTTC.